The 32 T cell receptor beta chains presented below share a single source sample, sequenced in a study of T cell repertoires in cytomegalovirus infection. No antigen has been identified for these receptors. TCRdb independently ran MiXCR on the reads; one entry per CDR3 protein. This table has 700,000 to 950,000 distinct CDR3 sequences, 30% to 35% appearing once. This sample comprised cultured CD8+ T cells from PBMCs, obtained from culture after CMV antigen stimulation. These receptors all stem from a human donor in good health (CMV status not recorded). Some clones in this sample may be carry-over from other donors' samples.

This clonotype has ten or more counts. V usage is TRBV7-2 and J usage is TRBJ1-4, with a tentative D call TRBD1 (5 bases). Trimming shortened V by 1 base and J by 3 bases, and 12 bases separated the two germline ends. CDR1 and CDR2 (germline): SGHTA, FQGNSA. There are 16 residues in the CDR3. The CDR3 sequence: CASSLDVGEPNEKLFF. Written as DNA, the CDR3 is TGTGCCAGCAGCTTAGACGTGGGGGAACCTAATGAAAAACTGTTTTTT.

V is TRBV12-3 or TRBV12-4 and J is TRBJ2-1, with D unresolved. The CDR3 length is 15 residues. V shed 3 bases and J shed 4 bases, with 13 bases lying between them. The CDR3 sequence is CASSLAPRSYNEQFF. The CDR3 DNA reads as TGTGCCAGCAGTTTGGCACCCAGGTCTTACAATGAGCAGTTCTTC.

The sample holds a few counts of this clonotype. This chain joins TRBV12-3 or TRBV12-4 and TRBJ1-5, with no clear D. The CDR3 spans 17 residues. Trimming shortened V by 3 bases and J by 7 bases, and 22 bases separated the two germline ends. For the CDR3, the DNA is TGTGCCAGCAGTTTCCTAAAGGTCAGGCAGCCTGGGCAGCCCCAGCATTTT. Translating it yields CASSFLKVRQPGQPQHF.

V usage is TRBV9 and J usage is TRBJ2-1, with D tentatively TRBD2 (5 bases). This CDR3 has 15 residues. With 4 bases removed from V and 6 bases from J, the gap between germline ends came to 17 bases. Germline V gives CDR1 SGDLS, CDR2 YYNGEE. The CDR3 protein is CASSTHPAGFNEQFF. DNA for the CDR3: TGTGCCAGCAGCACCCATCCCGCGGGTTTCAATGAGCAGTTCTTC.

V usage is TRBV29-1 and J usage is TRBJ2-7; possible D gene TRBD1, 6 bases. V dropped 6 bases and J dropped 6 bases, with 9 bases sitting between them. The CDR3 is made up of 10 amino acids. Germline V gene data show CDR1 as SQVTM and CDR2 as ANQGSEA. The CDR3 loop reads CSVQDSEQYF. CDR3 nucleotide sequence: TGCAGCGTCCAGGACAGCGAGCAGTACTTC.

This clonotype came up many times. The chain combines TRBV7-8 with TRBJ2-3, with 9 bases aligning to TRBD2. The germline V gene has CDR1 SGHVS and CDR2 FQNEAQ. The CDR3 length is 15 residues. V lost 1 base and J lost 6; bases outside the gene matches: 5. CDR3 amino acids: CASSLGGLAVDTQYF. The CDR3 region has the DNA TGTGCCAGCAGCTTAGGGGGACTAGCTGTGGATACGCAGTATTTT.

V is TRBV7-9 and J is TRBJ2-5; 9 bases are a match to TRBD2. The CDR3 is 20 residues long. The V and J ends lost 1 base and 0 bases, in that order; junction bases with no gene match: 15. Germline lookup yields CDR1 SEHNR and CDR2 FQNEAQ (reference sequence). The CDR3 spells CASSLEPSGEHIVYQETQYF. The CDR3, as DNA: TGTGCCAGCAGCTTAGAGCCTAGCGGGGAGCACATCGTGTACCAAGAGACCCAGTACTTC.

This clonotype was counted between two and nine times. The chain has TRBV29-1 and TRBJ2-1; 9 bases match TRBD2. The CDR3 consists of 14 residues. With V trimmed by 3 bases and J by 10 bases, 10 bases remained unmatched. In germline, CDR1 is SQVTM, CDR2 ANQGSEA. Here the CDR3 reads CSVDGAGGPGEQFF. The CDR3 coding sequence is TGCAGCGTTGACGGCGCGGGGGGGCCGGGCGAGCAGTTCTTC.

This clonotype was counted once. A read error may be the cause here, since a much bigger clone is one base away. The CDR3 sequence is CAGSSPSGGARDEQFF. CDR3 nucleotide sequence: TGTGCCGGCAGCTCCCCGAGCGGGGGGGCCAGGGATGAGCAGTTCTTC. This chain joins TRBV27 and TRBJ2-1, with TRBD2 matching over 10 bases. CDR3 length: 16 residues. Germline V gene sequence: CDR1 MNHEY, CDR2 SMNVEV (reference sequence).

The CDR3 loop is CASRTFRGLDTEAFF. The CDR3 DNA reads as TGTGCCAGTCGTACCTTCAGGGGGCTGGACACTGAAGCTTTCTTT. The rearrangement joins TRBV19 to TRBJ1-1; TRBD1 aligns across 8 bases. Germline lookup yields CDR1 LNHDA and CDR2 SQIVND (reference sequence). J lost 3 bases, V lost 8 bases, and 11 bases had no gene match. This CDR3 has 15 amino acids.

This clonotype was seen ten or more times. The chain is built from TRBV7-2 and TRBJ2-1; no firm D call. The V gene's germline CDR1 is SGHTA and CDR2 FQGNSA. The V end lost 4 bases, the J end lost 7 bases, and 8 bases lay between the germline ends. The CDR3 runs 12 residues. The CDR3 protein is CASSSTWNEQFF. The CDR3 DNA is TGTGCCAGCAGCTCTACATGGAATGAGCAGTTCTTC.

Only a few counts were recorded for this clonotype. The V and J genes are TRBV28 and TRBJ2-5; 10 nucleotides match TRBD1. Trimming took 8 bases from V and 2 from J; bases not matched to a gene: 8. The CDR3 runs to 15 residues. The germline gives CDR1 MDHEN, CDR2 SYDVKM. The CDR3, as DNA: TGTGCCAGCTCCCCCGGGACAGGGGTACAAGAGACCCAGTACTTC. It translates to CASSPGTGVQETQYF.

A few counts support this clonotype. The rearrangement links TRBV9 to TRBJ2-3; 8 bases align to TRBD2. This CDR3 comprises 17 residues. V lost 0 bases, J lost 3 bases, and 9 bases stayed unmatched. Per germline, CDR1 SGDLS and CDR2 YYNGEE. The CDR3 sequence is CASSVEETSVGTDTQYF. The CDR3 DNA follows: TGTGCCAGCAGCGTAGAAGAGACTAGCGTTGGGACAGATACGCAGTATTTT.

The chain uses TRBV28 and TRBJ2-7, with D perhaps assigned TRBD1 or TRBD2 (6 bases each). This CDR3 spans 17 amino acids. V was trimmed by 5 bases and J by 0 bases, leaving 20 bases between them. Germline V gene lookup returns CDR1 MDHEN and CDR2 SYDVKM. The CDR3 protein is CASSEGGGLSSSYEQYV. CDR3 nucleotides: TGTGCCAGCAGTGAAGGAGGGGGGTTATCTTCCTCCTACGAGCAGTACGTC.

In regard to this clonotype: The junction and the germline gene differ at one end; a read error may be behind it. This chain connects TRBV6-4 to TRBJ2-3, with TRBD1 identical over 8 bases. In germline, CDR1 is MRHNA, CDR2 SNTAGT. The CDR3 has 14 residues. CDR3 protein: CACSDSTGADTQYF. CDR3 sequence (DNA): TGTGCCTGCAGTGACTCGACAGGGGCAGATACGCAGTATTTT.

This rearrangement joins TRBV7-3 to TRBJ2-1; D is undetermined. V lost 1 base and J 8 bases, leaving 9 bases between the germline ends. Looked up from germline, CDR1 is SGHTA and CDR2 is FQGTGA. The CDR3 covers 13 residues. The CDR3 DNA reads TGTGCCAGCAGCTTAAAAGAATTTGATGAGCAGTTCTTC. It is translated as CASSLKEFDEQFF.

Only a few counts were recorded for this clonotype. The chain couples TRBV7-9 to TRBJ2-1, with D hard to call. The CDR3 spans 12 residues. In germline, CDR1 is SEHNR, CDR2 FQNEAQ (reference sequence). Trimming took 4 bases from V and 10 from J, leaving 11 bases between them. The CDR3 loop reads CASSSSEWEQFF. The CDR3 bases are TGTGCCAGCAGCTCCAGCGAGTGGGAGCAGTTCTTC.

The sample holds one count of this clonotype. The junction departs from germline at one end; a sequencing error may be responsible. For the CDR3, the DNA is TGTGTCAGCAGCCGTCCCGGGTTGGACACTGAAGCTTTCTTT. It encodes CVSSRPGLDTEAFF. The chain has TRBV7-4 and TRBJ1-1; D is undetermined. CDR3 length equals 14 residues. Germline V gene lookup returns CDR1 SGHVT and CDR2 SQSDAQ.

The genes are TRBV5-1 and TRBJ2-1; D is possibly TRBD1 (6 bases). V was cut by 0 bases and J by 12 bases, with 10 bases left in between. Germline assignment: CDR1 SGHRS and CDR2 YFSETQ. The CDR3 is 12 residues long. The CDR3, as DNA: TGCGCCAGCAGCTTGGGGGGACAAGGGCAGTTCTTC. Translating gives CASSLGGQGQFF.

The V and J genes are TRBV2 and TRBJ1-6, with D hard to call. The CDR3 consists of 17 residues. V lost 1 base to trimming and J lost 1 base, with 11 bases between them. In germline, CDR1 is SNHLY, CDR2 FYNNEI. The CDR3 coding sequence is TGTGCCAGCAGTGAAGGTCCCCGGGTTTCCTATAATTCACCCCTCCACTTT. Protein product: CASSEGPRVSYNSPLHF.

J is TRBJ1-2 and V is TRBV24-1; D ambiguous. CDR1 KGHDR and CDR2 SFDVKD come from the germline V gene. This CDR3 contains 11 residues. V was shortened by 5 bases and J by 3 bases, with 3 bases between the two germline ends. The CDR3 region has the DNA TGTGCCACCAGTGTCGACTATGGCTACACCTTC. This sequence encodes CATSVDYGYTF.

In the case of this clonotype: This may stem from a read error, because a much larger clone lies one nucleotide away. The chain links TRBV7-9 to TRBJ2-7; TRBD1 matches 9 bases. The germline V gene encodes CDR1 SEHNR and CDR2 FQNEAQ (reference sequence). The CDR3 has 14 residues. With V trimmed by 4 bases and J by 8 bases, 9 bases remained unmatched. DNA of the CDR3: TGTGCCAGCAGCTGGGGACAGGGCTGGGACAAGCAGTACTTC. Amino acid sequence: CASSWGQGWDKQYF. The entire variable domain, with the rest obtained from reference TRBV7-9 and TRBJ2-7, is as follows: DTGVSQNPRHKITKRGQNVTFRCDPISEHNRLYWYRQTLGQGPEFLTYFQNEAQLEKSRLLSDRFSAERPKGSFSTLEIQRTEQGDSAMYLCASSWGQGWDKQYFGPGTRLTVT.

This chain uses TRBV7-9 with TRBJ2-4; D may be TRBD1 (5 bases). Germline V CDR1 and CDR2: SEHNR, FQNEAQ (reference sequence). V was pared by 10 bases and J by 0 bases, with 10 bases between. The CDR3 consists of 13 residues. CDR3 amino acids: CANRQLAKNIQYF. The CDR3 coding sequence is TGTGCCAACAGACAGCTAGCCAAAAACATTCAGTACTTC. Full variable domain (outside the CDR3, taken from reference TRBV7-9 and TRBJ2-4): DTGVSQNPRHKITKRGQNVTFRCDPISEHNRLYWYRQTLGQGPEFLTYFQNEAQLEKSRLLSDRFSAERPKGSFSTLEIQRTEQGDSAMYLCANRQLAKNIQYFGAGTRLSVL.

The chain is built from TRBV7-6 and TRBJ2-2; a possible D gene is TRBD1 (5 bases). Germline assignment: CDR1 SGHVS and CDR2 FNYEAQ. The germline V and J ends were trimmed by 6 bases and 2 bases, with 13 bases remaining between them. The CDR3 covers 15 residues. CDR3 nucleotide sequence: TGTGCCAGCAGAGAAGACAGTCTCAACACCGGGGAGCTGTTTTTT. This translates into CASREDSLNTGELFF.

This clonotype was observed a handful of times. The CDR3 DNA is TGCGCCAGCAGCCTCTTGACTAGCGGGGTCACAGATACGCAGTATTTT. Translation gives CASSLLTSGVTDTQYF. The rearrangement links TRBV4-1 to TRBJ2-3; 11 positions match TRBD2. The CDR3 is made up of 16 amino acids. CDR1 and CDR2 (germline): MGHRA, YSYEKL. Trimming at V came to 4 bases and at J to 2 bases, leaving 5 bases not matched to a gene.

This clonotype was detected a few times. V is TRBV2 and J is TRBJ1-1; no clear D gene. This CDR3 region has 13 residues. The germline V and J ends were trimmed by 5 bases and 4 bases, with 11 bases remaining between them. Germline loops: CDR1 SNHLY, CDR2 FYNNEI. The CDR3 here is CASSSEVTTEAFF. CDR3 DNA sequence: TGTGCCAGCAGTTCCGAGGTGACCACTGAAGCTTTCTTT.

V and J are TRBV7-2 and TRBJ2-5; no clear D gene. The CDR3 has 15 amino acids. Germline V gives CDR1 SGHTA, CDR2 FQGNSA. V was shortened by 4 bases and J by 4 bases, with 16 bases between the two germline ends. Here the CDR3 reads CASSYVGSLIETQYF. The CDR3, as DNA: TGTGCCAGCAGCTACGTCGGGTCTTTAATAGAGACCCAGTACTTC.

The J gene is TRBJ1-1, the V gene TRBV4-2; D gene uncertain. Between the trimmed V and J ends, which lost 6 bases and 1 base, there was a span of 9 bases. The germline gives CDR1 LGHNA, CDR2 YNFKEQ. The CDR3 runs 13 residues. As DNA, the CDR3 is TGTGCCAGCAGGACGGATTCGAACACTGAAGCTTTCTTT. Translation gives CASRTDSNTEAFF.

The V and J genes are TRBV14 and TRBJ2-5; a possible D gene is TRBD1 (5 bases). The V end was cut by 0 bases, the J end by 5 bases, with 16 bases between. Germline assignment: CDR1 SGHDN and CDR2 FVKESK. The CDR3 is 16 residues long. The CDR3 spells CASSQDGTGLLETQYF. CDR3 coding DNA: TGTGCCAGCAGCCAAGACGGTACAGGCCTCCTGGAGACCCAGTACTTC.

This clonotype was picked up many times. The rearrangement joins TRBV7-6 to TRBJ2-1, with 13 bases lining up with TRBD2. The CDR3 length is 16 residues. Germline V CDR1 and CDR2: SGHVS, FNYEAQ. V shed 5 bases, J shed 6 bases, and the junction held 7 bases outside the gene matches. The CDR3 DNA follows: TGTGCCAGCAGCCCCCGGACTAGCGGGGGATTCAATGAGCAGTTCTTC. Translation gives CASSPRTSGGFNEQFF.

The rearrangement uses TRBV2 and TRBJ2-7, with 8 bases that match TRBD1. Germline lookup yields CDR1 SNHLY and CDR2 FYNNEI. The CDR3 is made up of 16 amino acids. J was trimmed by 1 base and V by 3 bases; bases with no gene match: 8. The CDR3 coding sequence is TGTGCCAGCAGTGAGTTTGGCCAGGGGGCTTCCTACGAGCAGTACGTC. This translates into CASSEFGQGASYEQYV.

The chain recombines TRBV11-1 with TRBJ2-7, with D perhaps TRBD1 (6 bases). V lost 0 bases and J 6 bases, leaving 15 bases between the germline ends. The CDR3 runs to 15 residues. Germline lookup yields CDR1 SGHAT and CDR2 FQDESV (reference sequence). The CDR3 DNA is TGTGCCAGCAGCTTAGCGGGGACACTTCTAAGCGAGCAGTACGTC. Translating gives CASSLAGTLLSEQYV.